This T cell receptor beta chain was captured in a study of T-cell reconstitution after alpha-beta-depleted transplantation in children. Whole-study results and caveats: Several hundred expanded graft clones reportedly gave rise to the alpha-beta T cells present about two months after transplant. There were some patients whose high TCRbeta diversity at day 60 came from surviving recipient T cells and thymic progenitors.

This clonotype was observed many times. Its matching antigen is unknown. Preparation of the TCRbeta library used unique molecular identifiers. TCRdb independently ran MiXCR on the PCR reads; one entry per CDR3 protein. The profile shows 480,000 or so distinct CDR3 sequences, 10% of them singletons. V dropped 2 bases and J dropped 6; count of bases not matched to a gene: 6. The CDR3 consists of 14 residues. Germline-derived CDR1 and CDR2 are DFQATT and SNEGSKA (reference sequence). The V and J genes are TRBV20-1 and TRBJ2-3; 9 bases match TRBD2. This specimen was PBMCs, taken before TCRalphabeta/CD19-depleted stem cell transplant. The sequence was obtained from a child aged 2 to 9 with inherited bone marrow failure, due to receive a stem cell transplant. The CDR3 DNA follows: TGCAGTGCTAGACGGGGTAGCGGGAGTGATACGCAGTATTTT. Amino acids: CSARRGSGSDTQYF.